This T cell receptor beta chain was observed in a study of a mutant IDH1 vaccine in newly diagnosed glioma. The overall study: Beginning 4-6 weeks after radiotherapy alone, or with temozolomide cycles, vaccination took place.

The germline CDR1 and CDR2 sequences are MGHRA and YSYEKL. This CDR3 is 17 amino acids long. With 2 bases clipped from V and 2 bases from J, the junction kept 11 bases outside the gene matches. Concerning this clone itself: Its target is unknown.

Produced via immunoSEQ multiplex PCR; TCRdb's table is partial and in-frame only. The profile covers roughly 30,000 clones, with roughly 90% appearing a single time and 2.5% taken by the ten largest. The time point denotes: week 23, last vaccination. What each vaccine dose contained was 300 ug of mutant IDH1 20-mer peptide, accompanied by topical imiquimod. There were new WHO grade 3 or 4 astrocytomas in the donors, and these were IDH1-mutant and ATRX-lost. The receptor was derived from a man in his forties with glioma. V and J are TRBV4-1 and TRBJ1-2, with TRBD1 matching 7 bases. Material: PBMCs, obtained from a glioma patient whose treatment included an IDH1 peptide vaccine. The CDR3 DNA is TGCGCCAGCAGCCAAAAATTACAGGACAGGAGCAACTATGGCTACACCTTC. It is translated as CASSQKLQDRSNYGYTF.